The source of this TCR beta chain is a study of tumor-infiltrating lymphocytes in primary liver carcinoma. In the study overall: Tumors were staged T1-T3 N0M0 and measured about 4 to 11 cm across. Findings and caveats of the study: It was observed that only about 8-25% of the top clones appeared in every one of the five tumor regions.

Starting from around 500 ng of total RNA, TCR beta cDNA was produced with a primer in the constant region. Libraries covering TCR beta were generated through three nested multiplex PCR rounds (using a slightly modified ARM-PCR). Forward primers for TRBV1-TRBV30 and a C-beta reverse primer served the first two PCR rounds, at around 9 cycles each. TCRdb re-called the multiplex PCR reads through MiXCR, storing one row per CDR3 protein. The sample has about 110,000 distinct CDR3 sequences, roughly 80% seen once. The CDR3 is 15 residues long. V lost 3 bases, J lost 3 bases, and 13 bases lay in between. CDR1 is SGDLS, CDR2 YYNGEE, per germline. A word on this clonotype: Its antigen is undetermined. This could be a read error, since a much larger clone is one nucleotide away. The CDR3 ends on some other residue instead of the conserved phenylalanine or tryptophan, so this is likely a read error.

Joint extraction of RNA and DNA used about 17-31 mg of bulk tissue that was unsorted. Specimen: liver tumor tissue from sampling region 3. Subset of the sample: tumor region T3, left-lateral pole. This clonotype originated in a man aged 40-55 years with primary liver carcinoma and hepatitis B virus infection. The rearrangement links TRBV9 to TRBJ1-5, with D perhaps matching TRBD1 (6 bases). This chain's CDR3 is CASSARQEFNQPQHI. Written as DNA, the CDR3 is TGTGCCAGCAGCGCCAGACAGGAGTTCAATCAGCCCCAGCATATT.